This T cell receptor beta chain stems from a study of Graves' ophthalmopathy and Graves' hyperthyroidism (dated by TCRdb to 2016 to 2019). For the wider study: A patient counted as having stable hyperthyroidism if there was no progression to ophthalmopathy within 18 months of follow-up. TCR beta repertoire signatures were used to distinguish Graves' ophthalmopathy from Graves' hyperthyroidism and to predict progression to ophthalmopathy. In total, 135 blood samples were TCR-sequenced: around 42 ophthalmopathy, some 80 hyperthyroidism and some 17 hyperthyroidism-to-ophthalmopathy patients. To explore V-J signatures distinguishing ophthalmopathy from hyperthyroidism, a discovery set of around 97 patients (roughly 45 ophthalmopathy, some 57 stable hyperthyroidism) was enrolled. An independent validation cohort was composed of 18 hyperthyroidism patients and some 16 patients who later progressed from hyperthyroidism to ophthalmopathy. In roughly six hyperthyroidism patients, the T-cell repertoires found in thyroid tissue were compared with those found in blood. After sampling, hyperthyroidism patients received methimazole starting at 30 mg daily, and ophthalmopathy patients received high-dose intravenous methylprednisolone. Beyond this particular receptor, the publication reports: Most expanded thyroid clonotypes with frequency above 0.001 were also detected in blood, suggesting blood repertoires may reflect the thyroid immune response. In validation, the model predicted ophthalmopathy progression with about 71% sensitivity and roughly 78% specificity; some 13 predicted patients were CT-confirmed with GO in a median of around 6 months. The 13-signature model separated ophthalmopathy from stable hyperthyroidism with approximately 85% sensitivity and about 84% specificity in cross-validation, and 80%/75% in the test set. Sample size was not predetermined statistically, and investigators were not blinded to group allocation.

Hyperthyroidism patients were newly diagnosed, were aged 18 to 65 years, and had a disease duration under 2 months. Patients with other autoimmune diseases, uncontrolled infections, pregnancy or lactation were excluded. Diagnosis was based on clinical symptoms, serum thyroxine, TRAb, thyroid ultrasound and orbital computed tomography. Total RNA was extracted using Trizol reagent, and RNA quality was checked on an Agilent 2100 Bioanalyzer. CDR1 SGHKS and CDR2 YYEKEE are derived from the germline V gene (reference sequence). Trimming removed 1 base from V and 0 bases from J, leaving 11 bases between the germline ends. Including the terminal cysteine and phenylalanine, the CDR3 comprises 15 residues. Only the CDR3 part of the read is kept: 45 bases, read in frame from the first base. This clonotype was seen a handful of times. It lacks a known antigen. The input lacks base qualities; no much larger clone sits a single base away.

For repertoire sequencing, the TCR beta CDR3 regions were amplified from RNA transcripts. The first round was an RT-PCR using HTBI primers with the Qiagen OneStep RT-PCR kit, and this first round was followed by a second-round multiplex PCR, then size selection and purification. The libraries underwent paired-end sequencing with 100 bp reads on an Illumina HiSeq2000. Concerning the study's data processing: SOAPnuke was used to process the reads, removing any read that contained adapters or uncalled bases, had a mean Phred below 15, or lacked an exact match to the constant primer or identifier. High-quality paired reads were merged with COPE v1.2.5. Clonotypes were defined as unique nucleotide sequences and were aligned to IMGT TRB V, D and J references using MiTCR v1.1. The analysis was limited to V-J combinations with a frequency above 0.0001, which together covered about 99% of the repertoires. For each V-J combination, a TCR clonal expansion and chaos score was defined as the ratio of F50 clonal expansion to chaos observed in the TCRdist matrix. Features were reduced by Welch's t-statistics and random forest to about a dozen V-J combinations, which fed a naive Bayes classifier. The similarity between thyroid and blood repertoires was quantified using the Morisita-Horn index. TCRdb itself trimmed the public reads at Q25 with fastp, ran MiXCR and retained productive beta chains. Each CDR3 protein gets just one entry, which takes the most common genes and DNA from the rows behind it. The authors' filters were not applied to this entry. In this sample the table shows a few hundred thousand distinct CDR3 sequences, approximately 37% of which occur a single time. The biggest ten clones account for around 4% of the sample.

Sequenced sample: peripheral blood or thyroid tissue (not recorded which). The rearranged chain carries TRBV5-5 and TRBJ2-7; TRBD1 is perhaps the D gene, given 6 matching bases. This receptor was taken from an adult man with Graves' hyperthyroidism. The DNA sequence is TGTGCCAGCAGCTTGAATCCGGGACACTCCTACGAGCAGTACTTC. Its translation is CASSLNPGHSYEQYF.